This T cell receptor (beta chain) was identified during a study of blood T cell repertoires in COVID-19. Study-level background: The United States, Italy and Spain provided the acute and convalescent COVID-19 samples. PBMCs, B-cell-depleted T cells, or T cells provided the cDNA or gDNA that made up the material.

Patients of the Seattle cohort, enrolled during active infection, were followed longitudinally. Per the original methods: Cell counts per sample came from amplifying reference gene primers. Clones were sequenced by immunoSEQ multiplex PCR, and TCRdb holds only the in-frame ones, with some missing. Clonal size and the V and J genes are those of that table, whereas D and trimming came from the DNA. The sample lists about 95,000 clones, around 86% occurring once. From germline, CDR1 is LGHDT and CDR2 YNNKEL (reference sequence). The CDR3 runs to 12 residues. V was pared by 0 bases and J by 8 bases, with 7 bases between.

The chain has TRBV3-1 (or the pseudogene TRBV3-2) and TRBJ1-1; D ambiguous. This clonotype originated in a man aged 60-69 years with COVID-19, enrolled during active disease. Source material: peripheral blood. Here the CDR3 DNA reads TGTGCCAGCAGCCAAGAATGGCAGGAAGCTTTCTTT. Translated, it gives CASSQEWQEAFF.